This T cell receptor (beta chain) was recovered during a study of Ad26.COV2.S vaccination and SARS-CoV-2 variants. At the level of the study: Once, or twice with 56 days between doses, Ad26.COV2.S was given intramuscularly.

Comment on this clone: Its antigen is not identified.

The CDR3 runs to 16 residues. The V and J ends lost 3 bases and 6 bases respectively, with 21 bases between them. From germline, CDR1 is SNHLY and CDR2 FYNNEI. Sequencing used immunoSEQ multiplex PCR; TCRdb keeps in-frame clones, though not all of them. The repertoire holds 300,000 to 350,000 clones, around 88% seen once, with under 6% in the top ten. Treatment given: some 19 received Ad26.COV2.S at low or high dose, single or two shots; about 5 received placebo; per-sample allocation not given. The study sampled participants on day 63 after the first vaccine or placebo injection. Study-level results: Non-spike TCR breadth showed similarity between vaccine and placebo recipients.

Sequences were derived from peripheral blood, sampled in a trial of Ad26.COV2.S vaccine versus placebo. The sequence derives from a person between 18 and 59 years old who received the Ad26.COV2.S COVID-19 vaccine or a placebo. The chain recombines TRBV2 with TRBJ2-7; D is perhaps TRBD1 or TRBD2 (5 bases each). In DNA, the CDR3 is TGTGCCAGCAGTGAGGGACGACTGGCTCTGGAGTCCGAGCAGTACTTC. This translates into CASSEGRLALESEQYF.